This T cell receptor beta chain was retrieved from a study of OX40 agonist ivuxolimab in advanced cancers. Study-wide background: Subjects had a mean age of roughly 60 years, with a range of 23 to 79; just over 80% were male.

Note on this clone: Its antigen is unknown.

Whole-study results and caveats: Also present in some nonresponders was a low level of normalized T-cell clonal expansion. In general, CD8+ T cells held more expanded clones than CD4+ did, on average.

It was autoimmune disease history or systemic immunosuppression that excluded patients. Only in-frame clones appear in the TCRdb table, and some are missing; sequencing was by immunoSEQ multiplex PCR. The table includes under 60,000 clones, around 90% detected once. The starting material was CD4+ or CD8+ T cells sorted from blood, obtained in a trial of the OX40 agonist ivuxolimab. This receptor was obtained from an adult with an advanced solid tumor such as melanoma, head and neck, liver or kidney cancer.

The DNA for the CDR3 is TGCGCCAGCAGCCAAGAAGAGCGGGGGGGACGGGAGACCCAGTACTTC. Amino acids: CASSQEERGGRETQYF. The rearrangement joins TRBV4-1 to TRBJ2-5; 10 bases line up with TRBD2. There are 16 residues in the CDR3. With 0 bases clipped from V and 5 bases from J, the junction kept 6 bases outside the gene matches. Looked up from germline, CDR1 is MGHRA and CDR2 is YSYEKL.